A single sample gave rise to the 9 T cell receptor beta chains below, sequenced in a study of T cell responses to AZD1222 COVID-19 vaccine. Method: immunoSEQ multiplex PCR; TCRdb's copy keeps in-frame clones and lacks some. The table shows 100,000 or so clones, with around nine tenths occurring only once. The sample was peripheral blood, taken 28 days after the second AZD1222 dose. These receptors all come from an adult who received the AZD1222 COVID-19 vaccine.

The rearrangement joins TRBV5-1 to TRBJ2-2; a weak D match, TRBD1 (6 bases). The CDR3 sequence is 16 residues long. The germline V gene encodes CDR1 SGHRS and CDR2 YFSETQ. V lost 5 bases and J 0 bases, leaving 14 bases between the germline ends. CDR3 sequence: CASRVGQSPNTGELFF. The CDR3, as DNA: TGCGCCAGCAGGGTCGGACAGTCGCCGAACACCGGGGAGCTGTTTTTT. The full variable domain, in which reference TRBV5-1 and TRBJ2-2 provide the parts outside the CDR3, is KAGVTQTPRYLIKTRGQQVTLSCSPISGHRSVSWYQQTPGQGLQFLFEYFSETQRNKGNFPGRFSGRQFSNSRSEMNVSTLELGDSALYLCASRVGQSPNTGELFFGEGSRLTVL.

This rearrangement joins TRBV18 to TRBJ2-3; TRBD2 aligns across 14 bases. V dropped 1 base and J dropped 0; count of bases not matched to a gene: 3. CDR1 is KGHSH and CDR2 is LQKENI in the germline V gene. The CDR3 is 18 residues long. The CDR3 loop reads CASSPLTSGGASTDTQYF. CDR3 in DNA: TGTGCCAGCTCACCACTGACTAGCGGGGGGGCAAGCACAGATACGCAGTATTTT. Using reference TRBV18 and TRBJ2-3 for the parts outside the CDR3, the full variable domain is NAGVMQNPRHLVRRRGQEARLRCSPMKGHSHVYWYRQLPEEGLKFMVYLQKENIIDESGMPKERFSAEFPKEGPSILRIQQVVRGDSAAYFCASSPLTSGGASTDTQYFGPGTRLTVL.

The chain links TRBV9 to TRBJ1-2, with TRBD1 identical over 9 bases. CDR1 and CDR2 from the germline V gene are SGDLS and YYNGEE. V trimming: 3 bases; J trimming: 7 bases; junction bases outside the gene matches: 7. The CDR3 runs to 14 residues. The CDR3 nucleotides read TGTGCCAGCAGCGCACAGGGGGCGTTGGGTGGCTACACCTTC. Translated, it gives CASSAQGALGGYTF.

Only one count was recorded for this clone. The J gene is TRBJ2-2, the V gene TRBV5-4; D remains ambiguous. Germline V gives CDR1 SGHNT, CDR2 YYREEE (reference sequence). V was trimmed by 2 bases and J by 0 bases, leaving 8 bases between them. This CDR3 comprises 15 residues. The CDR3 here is CASSFRAANTGELFF. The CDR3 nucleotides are TGTGCCAGCAGCTTTAGGGCAGCGAACACCGGGGAGCTGTTTTTT. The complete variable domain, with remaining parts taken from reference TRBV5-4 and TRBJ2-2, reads ETGVTQSPTHLIKTRGQQVTLRCSSQSGHNTVSWYQQALGQGPQFIFQYYREEENGRGNFPPRFSGLQFPNYSSELNVNALELDDSALYLCASSFRAANTGELFFGEGSRLTVL.

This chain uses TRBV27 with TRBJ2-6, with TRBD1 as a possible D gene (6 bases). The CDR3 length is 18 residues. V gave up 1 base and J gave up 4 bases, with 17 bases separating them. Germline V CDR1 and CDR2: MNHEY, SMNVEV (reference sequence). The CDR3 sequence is CASSLYWAGDPGANVLTF. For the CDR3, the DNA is TGTGCCAGCAGTTTATACTGGGCAGGGGATCCCGGGGCCAACGTCCTGACTTTC. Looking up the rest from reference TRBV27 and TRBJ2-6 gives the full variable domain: EAQVTQNPRYLITVTGKKLTVTCSQNMNHEYMSWYRQDPGLGLRQIYYSMNVEVTDKGDVPEGYKVSRKEKRNFPLILESPSPNQTSLYFCASSLYWAGDPGANVLTFGAGSRLTVL.

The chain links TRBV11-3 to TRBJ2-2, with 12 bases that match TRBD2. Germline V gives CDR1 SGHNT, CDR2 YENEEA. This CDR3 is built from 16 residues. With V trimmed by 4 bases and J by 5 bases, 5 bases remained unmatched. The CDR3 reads CASSSRLAGVTGELFF. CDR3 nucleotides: TGTGCCAGCAGCTCAAGACTAGCGGGGGTTACCGGGGAGCTGTTTTTT.

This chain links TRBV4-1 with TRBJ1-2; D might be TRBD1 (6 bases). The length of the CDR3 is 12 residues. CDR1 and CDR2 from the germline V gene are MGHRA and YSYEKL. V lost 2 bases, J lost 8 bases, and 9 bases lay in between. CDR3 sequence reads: CASSQQGQGYTF. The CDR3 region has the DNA TGCGCCAGCAGCCAACAGGGGCAGGGCTACACCTTC.

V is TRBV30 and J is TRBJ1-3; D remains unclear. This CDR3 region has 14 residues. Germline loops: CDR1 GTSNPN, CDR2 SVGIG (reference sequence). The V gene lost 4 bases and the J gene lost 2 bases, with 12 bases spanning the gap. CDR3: CAWTRITAGNTIYF. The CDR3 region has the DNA TGTGCCTGGACCCGGATTACAGCTGGAAACACCATATATTTT.

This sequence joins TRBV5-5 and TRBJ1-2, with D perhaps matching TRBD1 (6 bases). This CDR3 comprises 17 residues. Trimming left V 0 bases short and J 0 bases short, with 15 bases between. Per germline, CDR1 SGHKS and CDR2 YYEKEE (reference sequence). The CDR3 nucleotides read TGTGCCAGCAGCTTGGATCTCTGGGGGGCGACTAACTATGGCTACACCTTC. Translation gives CASSLDLWGATNYGYTF.